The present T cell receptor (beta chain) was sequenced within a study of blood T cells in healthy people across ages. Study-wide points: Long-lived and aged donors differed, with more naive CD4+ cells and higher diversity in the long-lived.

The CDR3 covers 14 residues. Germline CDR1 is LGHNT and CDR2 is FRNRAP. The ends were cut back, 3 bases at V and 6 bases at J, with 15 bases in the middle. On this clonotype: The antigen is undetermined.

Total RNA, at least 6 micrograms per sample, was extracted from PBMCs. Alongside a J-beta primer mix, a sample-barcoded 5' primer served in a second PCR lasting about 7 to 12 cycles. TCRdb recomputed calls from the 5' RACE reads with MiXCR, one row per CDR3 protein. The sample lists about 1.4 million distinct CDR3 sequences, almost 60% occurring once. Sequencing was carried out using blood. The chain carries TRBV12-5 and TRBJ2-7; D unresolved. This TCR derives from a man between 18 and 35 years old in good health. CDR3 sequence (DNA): TGTGCTAGTGGTTTCCCAGAGGCCTCAAGCGAGCAGTACTTC. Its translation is CASGFPEASSEQYF.